This T cell receptor (beta chain) was sequenced for a study of cytotoxic CD8 clonotypes in ibrutinib-treated CLL. The study, taken as a whole, reports: Sampling of sustained-remission and progressing patients occurred at differing times. Clonality rose at ibrutinib response, held steady in sustained remission, and fell toward baseline at progression.

A word on this clone: The target antigen is unknown.

Germline lookup yields CDR1 SGHRS and CDR2 YFSETQ. Trimming removed 4 bases from V and 4 bases from J, with 14 bases in between. The CDR3 runs 14 residues. Target depth was 1 in 200,000 to 1 in 1 million T cells, about 10x per clonotype. Produced via immunoSEQ multiplex PCR; TCRdb's table is partial and in-frame only. Here the sample spans approximately 150,000 clones, about 88% being singletons. The sequencing here drew on PBMCs, taken at disease progression, from a patient treated with ibrutinib. The origin of this receptor is a human donor with chronic lymphocytic leukemia. The V call is TRBV5-1, the J call TRBJ2-5, with a possible D match to TRBD2 (5 bases). In DNA, the CDR3 is TGCGCCAGCAGCGGCATGACTATTCGAGAGACCCAGTACTTC. It is translated as CASSGMTIRETQYF. The full variable domain, its missing parts supplied by reference TRBV5-1 and TRBJ2-5, is KAGVTQTPRYLIKTRGQQVTLSCSPISGHRSVSWYQQTPGQGLQFLFEYFSETQRNKGNFPGRFSGRQFSNSRSEMNVSTLELGDSALYLCASSGMTIRETQYFGPGTRLLVL.